These T cell receptor beta chains were read from a single sample in a study of shared clonotypes between healthy human individuals. Libraries were prepared by immunoSEQ multiplex PCR; TCRdb keeps only in-frame clonotypes and omits some of them. The profile shows about 2.2 million clones, around 93% of them singletons. Sequencing was done on a sample of naive CD8+ T cells from PBMCs. Receptors originate from a man aged 18 to 29 in good health. Some clones in this sample may be carry-over from other donors' samples. The CDR3 runs from the conserved cysteine through the conserved F or W. D genes are given only for firm matches. Clone size is shown for a subset of rows, as once, few, many or a class of expanded clone.

D: TRBD1; size: few; V: TRBV27; J: TRBJ1-5; DNA: TGTGCCAGCAGCGGACAGGCAAGTCATCAGCCCCAGCATTTT; CDR3: CASSGQASHQPQHF
D: .; size: .; V: TRBV19; J: TRBJ2-7; DNA: TGTGCCAGTACTCAGGGGGAGGCCTACGAGCAGTACTTC; CDR3: CASTQGEAYEQYF
D: .; size: .; V: TRBV10-3; J: TRBJ2-5; DNA: TGTGCCATCAGTGAGTCGCTGGGCAGTCTTCAAGAGACCCAGTACTTC; CDR3: CAISESLGSLQETQYF
D: .; size: once; V: TRBV12-2; J: TRBJ2-7; DNA: TGTGCAAGTAAATTGCTATCCCAGTACTTC; CDR3: CASKLLSQYF
D: TRBD1; size: .; V: TRBV9; J: TRBJ2-7; DNA: TGTGCCAGCAGCGTAGAAGGGACAGAAAGGGGCGAGCAGTACTTC; CDR3: CASSVEGTERGEQYF
D: .; size: .; V: TRBV6-1; J: TRBJ1-2; DNA: TGTGCCAGCAGTGAAGCGCTGAAACTCGCTAACTATGGCTACACCTTC; CDR3: CASSEALKLANYGYTF
D: TRBD2; size: .; V: TRBV11-2; J: TRBJ2-7; DNA: TGTGCCAGCAGCTTAGGCGGGGGGAACTACGAGCAGTACTTC; CDR3: CASSLGGGNYEQYF
D: TRBD2; size: .; V: TRBV25-1; J: TRBJ2-1; DNA: TGTGCCAGCAGTAGTAGCGGGATGATCTCCTACAATGAGCAGTTCTTC; CDR3: CASSSSGMISYNEQFF
D: TRBD2; size: .; V: TRBV27; J: TRBJ2-1; DNA: TGTGCCAGCAGTTTTCTTAGCGGGACCTACAATGAGCAGTTCTTC; CDR3: CASSFLSGTYNEQFF
D: .; size: .; V: TRBV27; J: TRBJ2-7; DNA: TGTGCCAGCAGTTCGGGGTCTACCTACGAGCAGTACTTC; CDR3: CASSSGSTYEQYF
D: .; size: .; V: TRBV15; J: TRBJ1-3; DNA: TGTGCCACCAGCAGGCCGGGGAGCTCTGGAAACACCATATATTTT; CDR3: CATSRPGSSGNTIYF
D: .; size: .; V: TRBV14; J: TRBJ2-1; DNA: TGTGCCAGCAGCACTTTTCTAAACTCCTACAATGAGCAGTTCTTC; CDR3: CASSTFLNSYNEQFF
D: .; size: .; V: TRBV27; J: TRBJ1-1; DNA: TGTGCCAGCAGTTTAATTGGGGGTGGCACTGAAGCTTTCTTT; CDR3: CASSLIGGGTEAFF
D: .; size: .; V: TRBV10-2; J: TRBJ2-7; DNA: TGCGCCAGCAGTGAGTCGGGCGGATACGAGCAGTACTTC; CDR3: CASSESGGYEQYF
D: .; size: .; V: TRBV28; J: TRBJ1-1; DNA: TGTGCCAGCAGTTCCCCTGGGGGGTTTCCTGAAGCTTTCTTT; CDR3: CASSSPGGFPEAFF
D: TRBD1; size: .; V: TRBV27; J: TRBJ1-5; DNA: TGTGCCAGCAGTTCGTCCCAGGGGGGGAACAGCAATCAGCCCCAGCATTTT; CDR3: CASSSSQGGNSNQPQHF
D: .; size: .; V: TRBV12-2; J: TRBJ2-1; DNA: TGTGCAAACCCCGCGAGGAGCGGGACCTACAATGAGCAGTTCTTC; CDR3: CANPARSGTYNEQFF
D: .; size: .; V: TRBV27; J: TRBJ2-7; DNA: TGTGCCAGCAGGGGGTCCGAGGCAGGTGGGCGCTACGAGCAGTACTTC; CDR3: CASRGSEAGGRYEQYF
D: TRBD1; size: .; V: TRBV9; J: TRBJ1-1; DNA: TGTGCCAGCAGCGTAGCTCCTGAGACAGGGGGCGCATGGGTCACTGAAGCTTTCTTT; CDR3: CASSVAPETGGAWVTEAFF
D: TRBD1; size: .; V: TRBV5-6; J: TRBJ2-2; DNA: TGTGCCAGCAGCTTGGGTCCAGGGGGCACCGGGGAGCTGTTTTTT; CDR3: CASSLGPGGTGELFF
D: .; size: .; V: TRBV28; J: TRBJ1-5; DNA: TGTGCCAGCAGTCCTCCCTTAGTCAAGATAGGGTATAGCAATCAGCCCCAGCATTTT; CDR3: CASSPPLVKIGYSNQPQHF
D: .; size: .; V: TRBV27; J: TRBJ2-7; DNA: TGTGCCAGCGCCCTTGGGCGAAGCTACGAGCAGTACTTC; CDR3: CASALGRSYEQYF
D: .; size: .; V: TRBV18; J: TRBJ2-5; DNA: TGTGCCAGCTCACCAGTCAGGACGCAGGAAGAGACCCAGTACTTC; CDR3: CASSPVRTQEETQYF
D: .; size: .; V: TRBV18; J: TRBJ2-1; DNA: TGTGCCAGCTCACCACCCACAGGGACCTACAATGAGCAGTTCTTC; CDR3: CASSPPTGTYNEQFF